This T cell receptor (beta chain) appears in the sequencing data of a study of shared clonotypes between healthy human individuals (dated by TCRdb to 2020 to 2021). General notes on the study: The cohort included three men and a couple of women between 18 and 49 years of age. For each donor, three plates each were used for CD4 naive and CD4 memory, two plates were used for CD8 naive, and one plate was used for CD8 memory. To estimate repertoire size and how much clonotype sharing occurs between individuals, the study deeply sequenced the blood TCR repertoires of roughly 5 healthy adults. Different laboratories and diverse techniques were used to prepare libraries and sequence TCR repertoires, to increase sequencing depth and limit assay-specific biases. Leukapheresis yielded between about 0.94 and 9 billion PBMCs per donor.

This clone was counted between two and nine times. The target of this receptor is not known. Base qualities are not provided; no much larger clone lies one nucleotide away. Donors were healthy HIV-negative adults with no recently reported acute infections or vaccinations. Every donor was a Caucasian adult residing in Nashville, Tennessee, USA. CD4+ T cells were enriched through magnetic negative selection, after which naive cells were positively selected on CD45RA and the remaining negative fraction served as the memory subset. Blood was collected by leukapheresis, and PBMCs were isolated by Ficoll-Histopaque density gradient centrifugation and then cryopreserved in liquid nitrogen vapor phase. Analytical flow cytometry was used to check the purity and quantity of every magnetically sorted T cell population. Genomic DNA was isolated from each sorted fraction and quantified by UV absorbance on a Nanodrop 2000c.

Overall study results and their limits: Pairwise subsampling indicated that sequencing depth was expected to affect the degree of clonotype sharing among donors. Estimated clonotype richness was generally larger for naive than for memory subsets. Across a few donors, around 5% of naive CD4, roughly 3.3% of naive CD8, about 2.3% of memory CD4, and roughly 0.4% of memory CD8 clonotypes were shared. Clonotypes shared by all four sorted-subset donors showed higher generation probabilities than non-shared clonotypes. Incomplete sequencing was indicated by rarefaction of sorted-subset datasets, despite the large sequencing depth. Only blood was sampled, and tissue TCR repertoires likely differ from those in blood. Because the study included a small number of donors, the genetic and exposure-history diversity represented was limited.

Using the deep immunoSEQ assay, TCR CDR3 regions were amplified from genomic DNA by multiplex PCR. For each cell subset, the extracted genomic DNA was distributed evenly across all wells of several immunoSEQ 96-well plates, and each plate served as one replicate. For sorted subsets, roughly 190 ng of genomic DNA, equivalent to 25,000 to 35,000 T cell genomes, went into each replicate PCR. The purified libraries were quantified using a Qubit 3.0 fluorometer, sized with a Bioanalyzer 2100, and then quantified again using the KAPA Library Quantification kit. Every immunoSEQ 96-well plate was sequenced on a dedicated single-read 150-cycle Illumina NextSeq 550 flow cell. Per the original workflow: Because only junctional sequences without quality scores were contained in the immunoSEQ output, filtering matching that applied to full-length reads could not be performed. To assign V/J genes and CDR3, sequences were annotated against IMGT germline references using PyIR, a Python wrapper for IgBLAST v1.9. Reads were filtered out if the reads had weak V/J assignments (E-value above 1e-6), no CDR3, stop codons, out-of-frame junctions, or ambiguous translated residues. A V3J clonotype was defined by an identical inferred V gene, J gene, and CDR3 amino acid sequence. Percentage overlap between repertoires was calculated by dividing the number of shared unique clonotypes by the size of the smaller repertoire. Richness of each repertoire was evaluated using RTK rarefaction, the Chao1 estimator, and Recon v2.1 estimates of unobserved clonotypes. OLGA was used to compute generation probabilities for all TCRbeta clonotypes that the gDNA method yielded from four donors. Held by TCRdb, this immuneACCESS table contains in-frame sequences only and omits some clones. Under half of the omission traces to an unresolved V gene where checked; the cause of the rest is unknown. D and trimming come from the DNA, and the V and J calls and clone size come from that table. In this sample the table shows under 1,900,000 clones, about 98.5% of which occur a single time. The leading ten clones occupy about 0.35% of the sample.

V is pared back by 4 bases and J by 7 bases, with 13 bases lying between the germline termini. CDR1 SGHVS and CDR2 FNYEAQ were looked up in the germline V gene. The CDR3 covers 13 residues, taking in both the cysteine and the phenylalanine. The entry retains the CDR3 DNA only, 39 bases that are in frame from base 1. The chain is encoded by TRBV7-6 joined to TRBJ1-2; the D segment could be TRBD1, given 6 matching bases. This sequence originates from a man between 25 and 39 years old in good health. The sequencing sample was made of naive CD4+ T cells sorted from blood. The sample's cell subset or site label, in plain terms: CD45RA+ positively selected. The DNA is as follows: TGTGCCAGCAGCTCCGGGACATCCACTGGCTACACCTTC. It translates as CASSSGTSTGYTF.